Following are 28 T cell receptor beta chains from one sample sequenced in a study of blood T cells in healthy people across ages (dated by TCRdb to the mid-2010s). The method was 5' RACE. The data were produced on an Illumina HiSeq 2500. The second PCR ran for roughly 7 to 11 cycles and used a J-beta primer mix along with a sample-barcoded 5' primer. TCRdb handled the public reads itself, with Q25 trimming in fastp and clone calling in MiXCR, and kept productive beta chains. Here each entry gathers all rows of one CDR3 protein and keeps the most common genes and DNA. The sample table contains roughly 560,000 distinct CDR3 sequences; only one count was recorded for 24% of them. The top ten hold around 10% of the sample. A further study also used this sample, focusing on T cells of mothers and their children.

The sequencing sample was made of blood. All receptors come from a boy between 10 and 17 years old in good health.

In this sample, this clonotype turned up a few times. This chain uses TRBV28 with TRBJ2-3; 10 nucleotides align to TRBD2. J lost 2 bases, V lost 8 bases, and 19 bases had no gene match. The CDR3 contains 19 residues. The germline V gene encodes CDR1 MDHEN and CDR2 SYDVKM. CDR3 nucleotide sequence: TGTGCCAGCGCTTCCCTAGCGGGGGCCTTTTCCCCTAACACAGATACGCAGTATTTT. It codes for CASASLAGAFSPNTDTQYF.

A few counts support this clonotype. The genes are TRBV6-5 and TRBJ1-1; D gene uncertain. Trimming left V 0 bases short and J 1 base short, with 12 bases between. Germline CDR1 is MNHEY and CDR2 is SVGAGI. CDR3 length equals 16 residues. The CDR3 spells CASSYSAYSPNTEAFF. DNA of the CDR3: TGTGCCAGCAGTTACTCGGCCTATTCCCCGAACACTGAAGCTTTCTTT.

The sample holds many counts of this clonotype. The V gene is TRBV12-3 or TRBV12-4, the J gene TRBJ2-5, with 7 bases fitting TRBD2. The trim removed 6 bases at V and 4 bases at J, leaving 14 bases unmatched. The CDR3 runs 16 residues. CDR3 DNA: TGTGCCAGCAGCCCCAGCGGGGAGGATCCACGAGAGACCCAGTACTTC. Protein: CASSPSGEDPRETQYF.

This clonotype was seen ten or more times. The chain joins TRBV28 to TRBJ1-2; 8 bases agree with TRBD1. The germline gives CDR1 MDHEN, CDR2 SYDVKM. V was pared by 7 bases and J by 7 bases, with 5 bases of the junction left unmatched. The CDR3 length is 12 residues. The chain's CDR3 is CASMGTGGGYTF. The CDR3 nucleotides are TGTGCCAGCATGGGGACAGGAGGTGGCTACACCTTC.

The sample holds a few counts of this clonotype. The genes are TRBV28 and TRBJ2-2; D is perhaps TRBD1 or TRBD2 (5 bases each). CDR1 MDHEN and CDR2 SYDVKM come from the germline V gene. The CDR3 spans 15 residues. V was cut by 6 bases and J by 0 bases, with 11 bases left in between. The CDR3 nucleotides are TGTGCCAGCAGGCCCGGGACGGCGAACACCGGGGAGCTGTTTTTT. Amino acids: CASRPGTANTGELFF.

This chain links TRBV6-1 with TRBJ1-2; possible D gene TRBD1, 5 bases. Trimming shortened V by 4 bases and J by 5 bases, and 20 bases separated the two germline ends. CDR1 is MNHNS, CDR2 SASEGT, per germline. The CDR3 extends over 16 amino acids. The CDR3 DNA reads as TGTGCCAGCAGTGGCCTCGGCAGGGTGGAGGGGTATGGCTACACCTTC. Residues: CASSGLGRVEGYGYTF.

The chain uses TRBV12-3 or TRBV12-4 and TRBJ1-1; perhaps TRBD1 as D (5 bases). Trimming took 5 bases from V and 11 from J, leaving 15 bases between them. The CDR3 consists of 12 residues. CDR3 residues: CASSIRDGHAFF. CDR3 nucleotides: TGTGCCAGCAGTATCAGGGACGGTCACGCTTTCTTT.

This clonotype was seen a few times. This chain links TRBV18 with TRBJ1-1; weak D call: TRBD1 (5 bases). Trimming pared 0 bases from V and 3 bases from J, leaving 14 bases between. CDR1 and CDR2 (germline): KGHSH, LQKENI. This CDR3 is 16 amino acids long. This CDR3 reads CASSPPWQGIDTEAFF. The CDR3 bases are TGTGCCAGCTCACCACCGTGGCAGGGTATTGACACTGAAGCTTTCTTT.

This chain joins TRBV7-9 and TRBJ2-2; 7 nucleotides line up with TRBD1. CDR3 length equals 17 residues. Unmatched junction bases numbered 5, after V lost 0 bases and J lost 1 base. Germline V gene sequence: CDR1 SEHNR, CDR2 FQNEAQ (reference sequence). The CDR3 DNA follows: TGTGCCAGCAGCTTAGCAACCGGGACAGTGAACACCGGGGAGCTGTTTTTT. Translation: CASSLATGTVNTGELFF.

This clonotype was seen more than once but under ten times. V and J are TRBV9 and TRBJ2-5; the D is unclear. V lost 3 bases to trimming and J lost 3 bases, with 9 bases between them. Germline assignment: CDR1 SGDLS and CDR2 YYNGEE. CDR3 length equals 13 residues. CDR3: CASSENPEETQYF. The CDR3 DNA sequence: TGTGCCAGCAGCGAGAACCCGGAAGAGACCCAGTACTTC.

Here the CDR3 reads CASSPAGLDSNQPQHF. For the CDR3, the DNA is TGTGCCAGCAGCCCGGCAGGCCTAGATAGCAATCAGCCCCAGCATTTT. The chain is built from TRBV25-1 and TRBJ1-5; D call uncertain. V lost 6 bases to trimming and J lost 0 bases, with 15 bases between them. The CDR3 loop spans 16 amino acids. Germline V lookup: CDR1 MGHDK, CDR2 SYGVNS.

This clonotype has more than one count but fewer than ten. The chain employs TRBV7-2 and TRBJ1-1, with TRBD1 as a possible D gene (5 bases). CDR3 length equals 14 residues. Germline-derived CDR1 and CDR2 are SGHTA and FQGNSA. V lost 1 base, J lost 4 bases, and 10 bases lay in between. The CDR3 spells CASSLERGATEAFF. CDR3 nucleotides: TGTGCCAGCAGCTTAGAGAGGGGAGCCACTGAAGCTTTCTTT.

The chain recombines TRBV11-1 with TRBJ2-3, with 8 bases matching TRBD2. Unmatched junction bases numbered 10, after V lost 7 bases and J lost 1 base. CDR1 is SGHAT and CDR2 is FQDESV in the germline V gene (reference sequence). The CDR3 is 16 amino acids. The CDR3: CASTTGASGRTDTQYF. The CDR3 DNA is TGTGCCAGCACCACTGGCGCTAGCGGGCGCACAGATACGCAGTATTTT.

This clonotype was counted between two and nine times. The chain couples TRBV6-6 to TRBJ2-2; no definite D call. The CDR3 contains 12 residues. Germline values: CDR1 MNHNY, CDR2 SVGAGI (reference sequence). V lost 5 bases, J lost 1 base, and 2 bases lay in between. The CDR3 nucleotides are TGTGCCAGCAGTCAGAACACCGGGGAGCTGTTTTTT. Translating gives CASSQNTGELFF.

The chain combines TRBV6-5 with TRBJ1-2, with D possibly matching TRBD1 (5 bases). V was trimmed by 3 bases and J by 5 bases, leaving 16 bases between them. Per germline, CDR1 MNHEY and CDR2 SVGAGI. This CDR3 has 15 amino acids. This CDR3 is CASSYSTLRGYGYTF. For the CDR3, the DNA is TGTGCCAGCAGTTATTCAACACTCCGGGGGTATGGCTACACCTTC.

The table lists this clonotype with a few counts. The genes are TRBV24-1 and TRBJ2-1, with TRBD2 matching 7 bases. Unmatched junction bases numbered 8, after V lost 3 bases and J lost 7 bases. This CDR3 has 15 amino acids. Germline-derived CDR1 and CDR2 are KGHDR and SFDVKD. The CDR3 nucleotides are TGTGCCACCAGTGATGCTACCGGGACTAAAAATGAGCAGTTCTTC. Protein sequence: CATSDATGTKNEQFF.

This clonotype turned up a few times. One junction end does not reproduce the germline sequence, and a read error may be involved. This rearrangement joins TRBV7-7 to TRBJ2-7; a possible D gene is TRBD2 (5 bases). CDR3 length: 15 residues. Germline V CDR1 and CDR2: SSHAT, FNYEAQ (reference sequence). The DNA for the CDR3 is TGTGCTAGCAGCTTAGCGTTTGGACTCCGCTACGAGCAGTACTTC. Its protein product is CASSLAFGLRYEQYF.

The rearrangement links TRBV3-1 to TRBJ2-7; the match to TRBD2 covers 7 bases. CDR3 length: 16 residues. J lost 4 bases, V lost 0 bases, and 9 bases had no gene match. Germline values: CDR1 LGHDT, CDR2 YNNKEL (reference sequence). The CDR3 nucleotides read TGTGCCAGCAGCCAAGATGTCCAGCGGGGCCGGTACGAGCAGTACTTC. Translated, it gives CASSQDVQRGRYEQYF.

The J gene is TRBJ1-4, the V gene TRBV20-1; possibly TRBD1 for D (6 bases). This CDR3 has 14 residues. Germline CDR1 reads DFQATT; CDR2 reads SNEGSKA (reference sequence). Trimming cost V 0 bases and J 8 bases, with 13 bases left between them. CDR3 loop: CSARDQQGSEKLFF. For the CDR3, the DNA is TGCAGTGCTAGAGATCAACAGGGCTCAGAAAAACTGTTTTTT.

There are a few counts of this clonotype. The chain combines TRBV20-1 with TRBJ2-1, with D maybe TRBD1 (6 bases). Per germline, CDR1 DFQATT and CDR2 SNEGSKA (reference sequence). The CDR3 runs 15 residues. V was clipped by 6 bases and J by 0 bases, with 15 bases between them. CDR3 region: CSAKGQDSSYNEQFF. Written as DNA, the CDR3 is TGCAGTGCGAAGGGGCAGGACAGCTCCTACAATGAGCAGTTCTTC.

This clonotype appeared many times. V gene TRBV2 combines with J gene TRBJ2-1, with TRBD2 matching 8 bases. The junction had 14 bases not matched to a gene; V was cut back by 6 bases and J by 4 bases. The CDR3 extends over 17 amino acids. CDR1 and CDR2 from the germline V gene are SNHLY and FYNNEI. CDR3 amino acids: CASRPPPGGVPYNEQFF. CDR3 coding DNA: TGTGCCAGCAGGCCGCCCCCCGGGGGGGTTCCATACAATGAGCAGTTCTTC.

This chain uses TRBV6-2 or TRBV6-3 with TRBJ2-1, with a possible D match to TRBD2 (6 bases). The germline gives CDR1 MNHEY, CDR2 SVGEGT. V gave up 7 bases and J gave up 6 bases, with 10 bases separating them. The CDR3 runs to 12 residues. The DNA of the CDR3 is TGTGCCAGCACGCGGGGCTTCAATGAGCAGTTCTTC. It yields the protein CASTRGFNEQFF.

This clonotype was seen a few times. The V call is TRBV3-1, the J call TRBJ2-5; 12 bases line up with TRBD2. V lost 6 bases, J lost 2 bases, and 10 bases stayed unmatched. The CDR3 sequence is 17 residues long. Germline CDR1 is LGHDT and CDR2 is YNNKEL (reference sequence). Here the CDR3 DNA reads TGTGCCAGCAGTGACAGTACTAGCGGGGGGTCTCAAGAGACCCAGTACTTC. Translation gives CASSDSTSGGSQETQYF.

This clonotype was counted only a few times. The rearrangement uses TRBV5-1 and TRBJ1-2; TRBD1 agrees at 8 bases. This CDR3 contains 15 residues. V lost 2 bases to trimming and J lost 3 bases; unmatched junction nucleotides: 6. Germline CDR1 SGHRS, CDR2 YFSETQ. The CDR3 nucleotides read TGCGCCAGCAGCTTCGACAGGGGCGAGGACTATGGCTACACCTTC. Residues: CASSFDRGEDYGYTF.

The V gene is TRBV20-1, the J gene TRBJ1-1; perhaps TRBD1 as D (5 bases). The CDR3 is 10 residues long. The V gene's germline CDR1 is DFQATT and CDR2 SNEGSKA (reference sequence). Trimming removed 3 bases at V and 10 bases at J, with 9 bases between. As DNA, the CDR3 is TGCAGTGCTAGGGGGCTGGGAGCTTTCTTT. Residues: CSARGLGAFF.

The V gene is TRBV7-8, the J gene TRBJ1-5; 11 bases map to TRBD1. Germline lookup yields CDR1 SGHVS and CDR2 FQNEAQ. CDR3 length: 14 residues. The ends lost 8 bases at V and 4 bases at J; junction bases unmatched: 4. The CDR3 nucleotides are TGTGCCAGCGGGGACAGGGGGAAGAATCAGCCCCAGCATTTT. Translating it yields CASGDRGKNQPQHF.

The genes are TRBV30 and TRBJ2-7, with D uncertain. The CDR3 covers 12 residues. V lost 1 base, J lost 0 bases, and 4 bases lay in between. From germline, CDR1 is GTSNPN and CDR2 SVGIG (reference sequence). The CDR3 reads CAWSGTSYEQYF. CDR3 coding DNA: TGTGCCTGGAGTGGGACCTCCTACGAGCAGTACTTC.

The CDR3 here is CASSLAREPSKNIQYF. In nucleotides, the CDR3 is TGTGCCAGCAGCTTAGCGCGGGAGCCATCCAAAAACATTCAGTACTTC. The chain employs TRBV7-8 and TRBJ2-4; 7 nucleotides align to TRBD2. The CDR3 runs to 16 residues. V dropped 0 bases and J dropped 2; count of bases not matched to a gene: 4. Germline V gene data show CDR1 as SGHVS and CDR2 as FQNEAQ.